This T cell receptor beta chain derives from a study of blood T cell repertoires in COVID-19. Overall study: Samples came from the United States, Italy and Spain, spanning acute and convalescent COVID-19. T cells, B-cell-depleted T cells, or PBMCs supplied cDNA or gDNA.

Method: immunoSEQ multiplex PCR; TCRdb's copy keeps in-frame clones and lacks some. The repertoire consists of about 53,000 clones, with over 70% occurring once and the leading ten covering 15%. This clone was recorded a few times. Sequencing was done on a sample of peripheral blood. The sequence was obtained from a human donor with active or convalescent COVID-19. The donor label of this sample is uncertain.

The CDR3 region has the DNA TGTGCCAGCAGCCTTTGGGTCGCCAAGAGGGGGTCCACTGAAGCTTTCTTT. It specifies CASSLWVAKRGSTEAFF. This chain uses TRBV3-1 (or the pseudogene TRBV3-2) with TRBJ1-1; the D gene is possibly TRBD1 (6 bases). CDR1 and CDR2 from the germline V gene are LGHDT and YNNKEL (reference sequence). Trimming shortened V by 4 bases and J by 4 bases, and 22 bases separated the two germline ends. This CDR3 region has 17 residues.